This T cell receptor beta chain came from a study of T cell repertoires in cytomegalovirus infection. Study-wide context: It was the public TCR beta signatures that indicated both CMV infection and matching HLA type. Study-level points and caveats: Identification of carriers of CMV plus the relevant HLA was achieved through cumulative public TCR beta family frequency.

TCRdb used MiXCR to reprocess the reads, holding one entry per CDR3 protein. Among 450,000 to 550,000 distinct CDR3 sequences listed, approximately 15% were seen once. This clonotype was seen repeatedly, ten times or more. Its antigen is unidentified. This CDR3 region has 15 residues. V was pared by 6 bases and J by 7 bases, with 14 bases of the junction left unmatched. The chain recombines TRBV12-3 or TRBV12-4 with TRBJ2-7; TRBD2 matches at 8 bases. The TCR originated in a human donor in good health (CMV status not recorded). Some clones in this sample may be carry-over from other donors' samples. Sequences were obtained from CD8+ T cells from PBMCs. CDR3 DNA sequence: TGTGCCAGCAGCCAGACTAGCGCGGAGGCGAGGGAGCAGTACTTC. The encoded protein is CASSQTSAEAREQYF.